One sample yielded the 3 T cell receptor beta chains listed below, sequenced in a study of vaccination effects on CD4 cells after COVID-19. Before sequencing took place, the ViraFEST assay used viral peptide pools to expand antigen-specific CD4+ T cells. Cells that had been cultured for roughly eleven days were the source of isolated CD4+ T cells. The study found no prior SARS-CoV-2 infection in the vaccine recipients, who tested negative for nucleocapsid antibodies. Libraries were prepared by immunoSEQ multiplex PCR; TCRdb keeps only in-frame clonotypes and omits some of them. The repertoire holds around 19,000 clones, approximately 79% seen once, with 9.1% in the top ten. What these receptors recognize is not known. The sample was CD4+ T cells from PBMCs cultured with HCoV-NL63 spike peptides, taken before COVID-19 vaccination. These receptors all come from a human donor who received a COVID-19 vaccine.

The rearrangement links TRBV29-1 to TRBJ1-1, with D tentatively TRBD1 (6 bases). Trimming took off 1 base at V and 4 bases at J, with 10 bases between the two ends. The germline CDR1 and CDR2 sequences are SQVTM and ANQGSEA. The CDR3 is made up of 13 amino acids. CDR3 DNA sequence: TGCAGCGTTGAAGCTGGCAGGGGCACTGAAGCTTTCTTT. Its translation is CSVEAGRGTEAFF. Full variable domain (missing parts from reference TRBV29-1 and TRBJ1-1): SAVISQKPSRDICQRGTSLTIQCQVDSQVTMMFWYRQQPGQSLTLIATANQGSEATYESGFVIDKFPISRPNLTFSTLTVSNMSPEDSSIYLCSVEAGRGTEAFFGQGTRLTVV.

This clone was counted between two and nine times. This chain's CDR3 is CASSLGRDGYTF. CDR3 nucleotide sequence: TGCGCCAGCAGCTTAGGCAGGGATGGCTACACCTTC. The chain links TRBV5-1 to TRBJ1-2; maybe TRBD1 (5 bases). The CDR3 loop spans 12 amino acids. Trimming took 2 bases from V and 6 from J, leaving 8 bases between them. Germline V gives CDR1 SGHRS, CDR2 YFSETQ. The full variable domain, completed using reference TRBV5-1 and TRBJ1-2, is KAGVTQTPRYLIKTRGQQVTLSCSPISGHRSVSWYQQTPGQGLQFLFEYFSETQRNKGNFPGRFSGRQFSNSRSEMNVSTLELGDSALYLCASSLGRDGYTFGSGTRLTVV.

The J gene is TRBJ2-7, the V gene TRBV6-5, with no clear D. The length of the CDR3 is 14 residues. Germline V gives CDR1 MNHEY, CDR2 SVGAGI. The V end was cut by 2 bases, the J end by 5 bases, with 13 bases between. The CDR3 is CASSYRTPGHEQYF. The DNA of the CDR3 is TGTGCCAGCAGTTACCGGACCCCCGGACACGAGCAGTACTTC.